The 3 T cell receptor beta chains listed next were all sequenced from one sample in a study of cytomegalovirus exposure and HLA in healthy donors. TCRdb's copy holds only in-frame clones and misses some; the assay was immunoSEQ multiplex PCR. This sample carries some 170,000 clones, approximately 89% of them seen once, and the ten largest clones take 3.5% to 4.5%. The sequencing input was PBMCs. The origin of the receptors is a man between 18 and 35 years old in good health and CMV-seropositive.

The sample holds a few counts of this clone. The chain couples TRBV15 to TRBJ2-1, with 11 bases fitting TRBD1. Germline assignment: CDR1 LNHNV and CDR2 YYDKDF (reference sequence). Trimming took 5 bases from V and 8 from J; bases not matched to a gene: 14. The CDR3 runs 17 residues. The chain's CDR3 is CATSGTSRDRGYDEQFF. The CDR3 DNA reads as TGTGCCACCAGCGGCACGTCGCGGGACAGGGGGTACGATGAGCAGTTCTTC.

This chain joins TRBV2 and TRBJ1-2, with D unclear. In germline, CDR1 is SNHLY, CDR2 FYNNEI. V lost 7 bases, J lost 6 bases, and 21 bases lay in between. This CDR3 region has 15 residues. The CDR3 sequence is CASNLNGNPRNGYTF. CDR3 sequence (DNA): TGTGCCAGCAATCTTAATGGAAACCCGCGGAATGGCTACACCTTC.

The V call is TRBV4-1, the J call TRBJ2-7, with unresolved D. The V gene's germline CDR1 is MGHRA and CDR2 YSYEKL. Deletions cut 0 bases from V and 5 bases from J, with 17 bases between. The length of the CDR3 is 16 residues. DNA of the CDR3: TGCGCCAGCAGCCAAGAATCTCTCGTCGGAGTTAACGAGCAGTACTTC. This encodes CASSQESLVGVNEQYF.